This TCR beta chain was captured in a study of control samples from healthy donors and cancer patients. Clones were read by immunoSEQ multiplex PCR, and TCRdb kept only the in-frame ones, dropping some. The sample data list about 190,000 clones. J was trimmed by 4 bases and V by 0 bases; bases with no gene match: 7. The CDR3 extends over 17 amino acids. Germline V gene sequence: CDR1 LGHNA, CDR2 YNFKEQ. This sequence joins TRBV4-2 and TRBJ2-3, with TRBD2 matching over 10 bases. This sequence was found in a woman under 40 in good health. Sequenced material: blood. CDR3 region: CASSQDGLAGVPDTQYF. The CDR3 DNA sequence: TGTGCCAGCAGCCAAGATGGCCTAGCGGGGGTTCCAGATACGCAGTATTTT.